This T cell receptor (beta chain) was documented in a study of Graves' ophthalmopathy and Graves' hyperthyroidism. Notes on the study in general: In blood appeared most of the expanded thyroid clonotypes whose frequency exceeded 0.001.

Presentation of ophthalmopathy in the donors involved moderate-to-severe activity, CAS ≥3, NOSPECS ≥4 and a duration under 3 months. The CDR3 is made up of 14 amino acids. The germline gives CDR1 MNHEY, CDR2 SVGEGT. Trimming removed 2 bases at V and 1 base at J, with 8 bases between. In the case of this clonotype: Its antigen is unknown.

RNA transcripts served as template for amplifying TCR beta CDR3 sequences. An initial RT-PCR round employing HTBI primers preceded a second-round multiplex PCR. TCRdb itself ran the multiplex PCR reads through MiXCR, one entry per CDR3 protein. This sample has around 670,000 distinct CDR3 sequences; roughly two fifths occur once, and the top ten carry 44%. The origin of this receptor is an adult man with Graves' ophthalmopathy. Sequenced sample: peripheral blood. The V call is TRBV6-2 or TRBV6-3, the J call TRBJ2-5; the D is unclear. CDR3 residues: CASSYRLIQETQYF. The CDR3 nucleotides are TGTGCCAGCAGTTACAGGCTGATCCAAGAGACCCAGTACTTC.